The present T cell receptor (beta chain) was sequenced within a study of type 1 regulatory T cells. Across the whole study: This in vitro CD4 product, T-allo10, is enriched for Tr1 cells and alloantigen-specific.

In regard to this clonotype: Its antigen is still unknown.

Findings and limits, study-wide: Compared with non-Tr1 cells, Tr1 cells showed a narrower TCR repertoire.

The ends were cut back, 3 bases at V and 0 bases at J, with 13 bases in the middle. This CDR3 comprises 16 residues. Germline-derived CDR1 and CDR2 are SGDLS and YYNGEE. TCRdb reanalysed the reads using MiXCR and keeps one entry per CDR3 protein. The data contain just under 65,000 distinct CDR3 sequences, nearly 50% of them singletons. Sequencing was done on a sample of cultured non-Tr1 T cells, either the whole culture or a sorted T cell fraction (not recorded which). This chain connects TRBV9 to TRBJ1-3; unclear D gene. The clonotype comes from a human donor in good health. The CDR3 bases are TGTGCCAGCAGCGCTGCTGGCCGTGACTCTGGAAACACCATATATTTT. Amino acids: CASSAAGRDSGNTIYF.